These T cell receptor beta chains were read from a single sample in a study of T-cell memory formation after mild COVID-19. A single record per CDR3 protein comes from TCRdb applying MiXCR to the 5' RACE reads. The sample carries 400,000 or so distinct CDR3 sequences, around 20% recorded once. The specimen sequenced was PBMCs or a T cell subset sorted from them (not recorded which). The receptors were gathered from an adult woman who had mild COVID-19 (a few samples of this study predate the infection). Cell type and time point are not known. Each CDR3 is given with its conserved first and last residue. A D gene is named only where the DNA matches it firmly. Expanded clones get a size class; other rows say once, few or many, or leave the size out.

length: 14
D: -
J: TRBJ2-7
size: -
V: TRBV7-9
CDR3: CASSGEQSSYEQYF
DNA: TGTGCCAGCAGCGGCGAACAGAGCTCCTACGAGCAGTACTTC

length: 15
D: -
J: TRBJ2-7
size: few
V: TRBV3-1
CDR3: CASSQNTGTSYEQYF
DNA: TGTGCCAGCAGCCAAAACACAGGAACGTCCTACGAGCAGTACTTC

length: 16
D: TRBD2
J: TRBJ2-4
size: -
V: TRBV11-2
CDR3: CASSFRTSGGKNIQYF
DNA: TGTGCCAGCAGCTTCAGGACTAGCGGAGGGAAAAACATTCAGTACTTC

length: 13
D: -
J: TRBJ1-4
size: once
V: TRBV4-2
CDR3: CASSQDMREKLFF
DNA: TGTGCCAGCAGCCAAGATATGCGGGAAAAACTGTTTTTT

length: 19
D: TRBD1
J: TRBJ2-6
size: few
V: TRBV7-3
CDR3: CASSLTGTAPPSGANVLTF
DNA: TGTGCCAGCAGCTTAACCGGGACAGCTCCCCCCTCTGGGGCCAACGTCCTGACTTTC

length: 13
D: TRBD1
J: TRBJ1-1
size: -
V: TRBV19
CDR3: CASGDRANTEAFF
DNA: TGTGCCAGCGGGGACAGGGCCAACACTGAAGCTTTCTTT

length: 14
D: -
J: TRBJ1-5
size: -
V: TRBV12-3/TRBV12-4
CDR3: CASSSSRDGQPQHF
DNA: TGTGCCAGCAGTTCCAGTAGGGACGGACAGCCCCAGCATTTT

length: 15
D: TRBD2
J: TRBJ2-3
size: few
V: TRBV11-2
CDR3: CASSLVTSGTDTQYF
DNA: TGTGCCAGCAGCTTAGTGACTAGCGGCACAGATACGCAGTATTTT

length: 19
D: TRBD1
J: TRBJ2-5
size: few
V: TRBV24-1
CDR3: CATSDFFVTRGGQMETQYF
DNA: TGTGCCACCAGTGATTTTTTTGTGACGAGAGGGGGCCAGATGGAGACCCAGTACTTC

length: 17
D: TRBD2
J: TRBJ2-5
size: few
V: TRBV7-2
CDR3: CASSSPPAYREGETQYF
DNA: TGTGCCAGCAGCTCGCCCCCCGCGTACCGGGAGGGGGAGACCCAGTACTTC

length: 13
D: -
J: TRBJ2-7
size: many
V: TRBV29-1
CDR3: CSVVAGGVYEQYF
DNA: TGCAGCGTTGTGGCTGGGGGCGTTTACGAGCAGTACTTC

length: 15
D: -
J: TRBJ2-3
size: -
V: TRBV12-3/TRBV12-4
CDR3: CASSPSTGSTDTQYF
DNA: TGTGCCAGCAGTCCGTCGACGGGGAGCACAGATACGCAGTATTTT

length: 12
D: -
J: TRBJ2-3
size: -
V: TRBV29-1
CDR3: CSVERGSNTQYF
DNA: TGCAGCGTTGAGAGGGGATCAAATACGCAGTATTTT

length: 13
D: -
J: TRBJ2-1
size: -
V: TRBV7-8
CDR3: CASSFQTYNEQFF
DNA: TGTGCCAGCAGCTTCCAGACTTACAATGAGCAGTTCTTC

length: 12
D: -
J: TRBJ1-2
size: few
V: TRBV12-3/TRBV12-4
CDR3: CASSSGYRAQAF
DNA: TGTGCCAGCAGTTCAGGATACAGGGCCCAGGCTTTC

length: 16
D: -
J: TRBJ2-1
size: -
V: TRBV27
CDR3: CASSFGRGLYYNEQFF
DNA: TGTGCCAGCAGTTTCGGCAGGGGCCTTTACTACAATGAGCAGTTCTTC

length: 15
D: TRBD2
J: TRBJ2-2
size: -
V: TRBV29-1
CDR3: CSVGTSGANTGELFF
DNA: TGCAGCGTCGGGACTAGCGGGGCGAACACCGGGGAGCTGTTTTTT

length: 16
D: -
J: TRBJ2-7
size: -
V: TRBV4-3
CDR3: CASSQPPGRDEGEQYF
DNA: TGCGCCAGCAGCCAACCTCCTGGGCGGGATGAGGGCGAGCAGTACTTC

length: 15
D: -
J: TRBJ2-7
size: -
V: TRBV6-6
CDR3: CASSSADSVLYEQYF
DNA: TGTGCCAGCAGCTCGGCCGACTCCGTCCTGTACGAGCAGTACTTC

length: 14
D: TRBD2
J: TRBJ2-1
size: once
V: TRBV20-1
CDR3: CSAYPGLADNEQFF
DNA: TGCAGTGCTTATCCGGGACTAGCGGACAATGAGCAGTTCTTC

length: 14
D: TRBD2
J: TRBJ2-2
size: few
V: TRBV12-3/TRBV12-4
CDR3: CASRTSGAFGELFF
DNA: TGTGCCAGCCGGACTAGCGGGGCCTTCGGGGAGCTGTTTTTT

length: 13
D: -
J: TRBJ2-1
size: -
V: TRBV6-5
CDR3: CASSYGASNEQFF
DNA: TGTGCCAGCAGTTACGGGGCTAGCAATGAGCAGTTCTTC

length: 15
D: -
J: TRBJ1-1
size: many
V: TRBV5-6
CDR3: CASSPGHRRDTEAFF
DNA: TGTGCCAGCAGCCCAGGCCACCGGAGGGACACTGAAGCTTTCTTT

length: 15
D: TRBD1
J: TRBJ2-5
size: -
V: TRBV7-9
CDR3: CASSADRAPQETQYF
DNA: TGTGCCAGCAGTGCTGACAGGGCCCCTCAAGAGACCCAGTACTTC

length: 15
D: -
J: TRBJ1-4
size: -
V: TRBV6-5
CDR3: CASSYGPRAGEKLFF
DNA: TGTGCCAGCAGTTACGGTCCTCGGGCCGGTGAAAAACTGTTTTTT

length: 15
D: TRBD1
J: TRBJ2-4
size: -
V: TRBV12-3/TRBV12-4
CDR3: CASSFGTGVGNIQYF
DNA: TGTGCCAGCAGTTTCGGGACAGGGGTTGGAAACATTCAGTACTTC

length: 17
D: -
J: TRBJ1-3
size: -
V: TRBV20-1
CDR3: CSARPRIWGVSGNTIYF
DNA: TGCAGTGCTAGACCACGAATCTGGGGAGTCTCTGGAAACACCATATATTTT

length: 14
D: -
J: TRBJ1-1
size: many
V: TRBV12-3/TRBV12-4
CDR3: CASRGGLVNTEAFF
DNA: TGTGCCAGCAGGGGGGGGCTTGTGAACACTGAAGCTTTCTTT

length: 16
D: -
J: TRBJ1-5
size: -
V: TRBV7-3
CDR3: CASSTNGRHSNQPQHF
DNA: TGTGCCAGCAGCACCAACGGACGGCATAGCAATCAGCCCCAGCATTTT

length: 19
D: TRBD2
J: TRBJ2-3
size: -
V: TRBV20-1
CDR3: CSARPLLAGGLTITDTQYF
DNA: TGCAGTGCTAGGCCCCTTCTAGCGGGGGGTCTAACGATCACAGATACGCAGTATTTT

length: 15
D: TRBD1
J: TRBJ1-1
size: once
V: TRBV5-4
CDR3: CASSLNKGAGSEAFF
DNA: TGTGCCAGCAGCTTGAATAAGGGGGCAGGCTCTGAAGCTTTCTTT

length: 13
D: TRBD1
J: TRBJ2-3
size: few
V: TRBV29-1
CDR3: CSARTGIGDTQYF
DNA: TGCAGCGCCCGGACAGGGATAGGAGATACGCAGTATTTT

length: 14
D: -
J: TRBJ1-1
size: few
V: TRBV30
CDR3: CAWSAGQMNTEAFF
DNA: TGTGCCTGGAGCGCCGGACAGATGAACACTGAAGCTTTCTTT

length: 14
D: TRBD1
J: TRBJ1-4
size: -
V: TRBV7-9
CDR3: CASSLAGGDEKLFF
DNA: TGTGCCAGCAGCTTGGCAGGGGGAGATGAAAAACTGTTTTTT

length: 16
D: -
J: TRBJ2-7
size: -
V: TRBV3-1
CDR3: CASSQVSRTSIYEQYF
DNA: TGTGCCAGCAGCCAAGTCTCGCGGACCTCAATCTACGAGCAGTACTTC

length: 14
D: -
J: TRBJ2-7
size: many
V: TRBV5-1
CDR3: CASSLYGSSYEQYF
DNA: TGCGCCAGCAGCTTGTATGGTAGCTCCTACGAGCAGTACTTC

length: 12
D: -
J: TRBJ1-1
size: few
V: TRBV6-6
CDR3: CASSYDRTEAFF
DNA: TGTGCCAGCAGTTACGATCGGACTGAAGCTTTCTTT

length: 15
D: -
J: TRBJ1-4
size: few
V: TRBV18
CDR3: CASSPGTGAREKLFF
DNA: TGTGCCAGCTCACCGGGAACGGGGGCTCGGGAAAAACTGTTTTTT

length: 11
D: -
J: TRBJ1-1
size: -
V: TRBV6-5
CDR3: CASTSGRDAFF
DNA: TGTGCCAGCACGTCGGGAAGGGATGCTTTCTTT

length: 16
D: -
J: TRBJ2-2
size: -
V: TRBV7-2
CDR3: CASSTGTGANTGELFF
DNA: TGTGCCAGCAGCACCGGGACCGGGGCGAACACCGGGGAGCTGTTTTTT

length: 17
D: -
J: TRBJ2-1
size: -
V: TRBV7-2
CDR3: CASSLASGTGASDEQFF
DNA: TGTGCCAGCAGCTTAGCCTCTGGGACTGGCGCTTCGGATGAGCAGTTCTTC

length: 15
D: TRBD1
J: TRBJ2-7
size: few
V: TRBV5-1
CDR3: CASSPTDREPYEQYF
DNA: TGCGCCAGCAGCCCTACCGACAGGGAACCCTACGAGCAGTACTTC

length: 17
D: TRBD2
J: TRBJ2-7
size: -
V: TRBV12-3/TRBV12-4
CDR3: CASSLDTAGLAGDEQYF
DNA: TGTGCCAGCAGTTTAGACACGGCGGGACTAGCGGGAGACGAGCAGTACTTC

length: 12
D: TRBD2
J: TRBJ2-1
size: -
V: TRBV12-3/TRBV12-4
CDR3: CASCFRLAGKFF
DNA: TGTGCCAGCTGTTTTCGCCTAGCGGGAAAGTTCTTC

length: 14
D: -
J: TRBJ2-2
size: -
V: TRBV11-1
CDR3: CASSRRQISGELFF
DNA: TGTGCCAGCAGCCGCAGACAGATCTCCGGGGAGCTGTTTTTT

length: 16
D: TRBD1
J: TRBJ2-1
size: few
V: TRBV4-3
CDR3: CASSQDGAGGYNEQFF
DNA: TGCGCCAGCAGCCAAGATGGGGCAGGGGGCTACAATGAGCAGTTCTTC

length: 14
D: -
J: TRBJ2-3
size: -
V: TRBV2
CDR3: CASSLEPTLDTQYF
DNA: TGTGCCAGCAGCTTAGAGCCTACATTAGATACGCAGTATTTT

length: 14
D: -
J: TRBJ1-1
size: many
V: TRBV5-4
CDR3: CASSWGGQVTEAFF
DNA: TGTGCCAGCAGCTGGGGGGGGCAGGTCACTGAAGCTTTCTTT

length: 14
D: -
J: TRBJ2-6
size: many
V: TRBV19
CDR3: CASSTGQGANVLTF
DNA: TGTGCCAGTAGTACCGGACAGGGGGCCAACGTCCTGACTTTC

length: 14
D: TRBD1
J: TRBJ1-1
size: few
V: TRBV5-1
CDR3: CASSFLQGYTEAFF
DNA: TGCGCCAGCAGCTTCCTACAGGGGTACACTGAAGCTTTCTTT

length: 16
D: TRBD1
J: TRBJ2-2
size: few
V: TRBV12-3/TRBV12-4
CDR3: CASSLDRGDNTGELFF
DNA: TGTGCCAGCAGTTTAGACAGGGGGGATAACACCGGGGAGCTGTTTTTT

length: 15
D: TRBD1
J: TRBJ2-7
size: few
V: TRBV7-6
CDR3: CASSSRQGNTYEQYF
DNA: TGTGCCAGCAGCTCCCGACAGGGAAACACCTACGAGCAGTACTTC

length: 12
D: TRBD1
J: TRBJ1-1
size: many
V: TRBV29-1
CDR3: CSAVRGEAEAFF
DNA: TGCAGCGCGGTCAGGGGGGAGGCTGAAGCTTTCTTT

length: 13
D: TRBD1
J: TRBJ2-7
size: -
V: TRBV5-1
CDR3: CASSSWTGGEQYF
DNA: TGCGCCAGCAGCTCCTGGACAGGGGGCGAGCAGTACTTC